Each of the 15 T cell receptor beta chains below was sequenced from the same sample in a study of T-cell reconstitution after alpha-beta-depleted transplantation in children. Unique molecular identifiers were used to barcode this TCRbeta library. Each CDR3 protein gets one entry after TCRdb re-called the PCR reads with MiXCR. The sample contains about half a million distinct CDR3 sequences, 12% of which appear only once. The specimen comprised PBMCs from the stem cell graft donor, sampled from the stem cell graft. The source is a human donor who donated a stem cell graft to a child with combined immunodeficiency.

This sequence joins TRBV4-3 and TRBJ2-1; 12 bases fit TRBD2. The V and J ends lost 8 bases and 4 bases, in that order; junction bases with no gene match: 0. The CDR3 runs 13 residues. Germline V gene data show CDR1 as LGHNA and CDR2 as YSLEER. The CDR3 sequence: CASGLAGYNEQFF. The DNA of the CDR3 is TGCGCCAGCGGACTAGCGGGGTACAATGAGCAGTTCTTC.

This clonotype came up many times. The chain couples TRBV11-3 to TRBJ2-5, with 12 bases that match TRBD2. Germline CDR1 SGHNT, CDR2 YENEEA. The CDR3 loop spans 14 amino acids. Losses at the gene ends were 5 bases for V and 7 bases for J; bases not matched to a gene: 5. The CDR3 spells CASSQLAGGGTQYF. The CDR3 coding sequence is TGTGCCAGCAGCCAACTAGCGGGAGGTGGGACCCAGTACTTC.

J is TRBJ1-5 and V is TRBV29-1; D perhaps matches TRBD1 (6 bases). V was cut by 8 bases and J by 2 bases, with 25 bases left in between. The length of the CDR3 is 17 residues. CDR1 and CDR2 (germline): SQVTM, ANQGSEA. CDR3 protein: CSFRDTEVGYCNQPQHF. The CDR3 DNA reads TGCAGCTTCCGGGACACCGAGGTGGGTTATTGCAATCAGCCCCAGCATTTT.

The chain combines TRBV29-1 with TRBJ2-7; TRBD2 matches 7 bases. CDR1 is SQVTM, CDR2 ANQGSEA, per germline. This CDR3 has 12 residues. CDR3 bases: TGCAGTACCCGGGGAGGGAGCTACGAGCAGTACTTC. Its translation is CSTRGGSYEQYF.

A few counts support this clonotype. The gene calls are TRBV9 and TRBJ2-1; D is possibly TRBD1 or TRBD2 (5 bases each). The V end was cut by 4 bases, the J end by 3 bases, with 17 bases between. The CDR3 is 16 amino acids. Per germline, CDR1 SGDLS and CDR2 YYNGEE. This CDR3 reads CASSTEGGGVYNEQFF. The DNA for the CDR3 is TGTGCCAGCAGCACCGAGGGTGGGGGTGTCTACAATGAGCAGTTCTTC. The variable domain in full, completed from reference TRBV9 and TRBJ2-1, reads DSGVTQTPKHLITATGQRVTLRCSPRSGDLSVYWYQQSLDQGLQFLIQYYNGEERAKGNILERFSAQQFPDLHSELNLSSLELGDSALYFCASSTEGGGVYNEQFFGPGTRLTVL.

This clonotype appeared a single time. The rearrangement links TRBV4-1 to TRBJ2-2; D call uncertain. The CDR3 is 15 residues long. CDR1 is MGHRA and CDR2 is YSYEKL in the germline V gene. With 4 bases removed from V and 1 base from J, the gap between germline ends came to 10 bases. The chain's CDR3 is CASSLSNQNTGELFF. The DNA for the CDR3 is TGCGCCAGCAGCCTTTCTAACCAGAACACCGGGGAGCTGTTTTTT.

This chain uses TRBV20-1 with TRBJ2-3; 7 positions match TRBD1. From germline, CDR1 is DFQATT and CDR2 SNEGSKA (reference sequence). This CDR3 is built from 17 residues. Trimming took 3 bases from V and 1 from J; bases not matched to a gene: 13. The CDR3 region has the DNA TGCAGTGCTAGTATGGCAGGGGGAATCTGGGGCACAGATACGCAGTATTTT. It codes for CSASMAGGIWGTDTQYF.

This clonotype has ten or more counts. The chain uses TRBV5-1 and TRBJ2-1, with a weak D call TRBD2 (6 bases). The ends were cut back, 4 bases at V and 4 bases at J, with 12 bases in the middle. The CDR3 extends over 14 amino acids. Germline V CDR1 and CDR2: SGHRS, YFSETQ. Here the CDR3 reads CASSPRTIYNEQFF. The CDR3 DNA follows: TGCGCCAGCAGCCCAAGGACTATTTACAATGAGCAGTTCTTC.

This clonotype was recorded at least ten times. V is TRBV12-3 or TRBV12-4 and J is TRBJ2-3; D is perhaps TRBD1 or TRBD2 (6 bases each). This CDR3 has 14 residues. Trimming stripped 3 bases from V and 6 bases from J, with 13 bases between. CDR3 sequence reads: CASSFSGAGDTQYF. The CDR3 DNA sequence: TGTGCCAGCAGTTTTTCGGGGGCAGGTGATACGCAGTATTTT.

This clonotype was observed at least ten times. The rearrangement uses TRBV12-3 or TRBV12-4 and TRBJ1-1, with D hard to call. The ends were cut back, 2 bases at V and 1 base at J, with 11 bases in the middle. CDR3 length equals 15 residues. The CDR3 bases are TGTGCCAGCAGTTTATTCGGCTGGGGGAACACTGAAGCTTTCTTT. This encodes CASSLFGWGNTEAFF.

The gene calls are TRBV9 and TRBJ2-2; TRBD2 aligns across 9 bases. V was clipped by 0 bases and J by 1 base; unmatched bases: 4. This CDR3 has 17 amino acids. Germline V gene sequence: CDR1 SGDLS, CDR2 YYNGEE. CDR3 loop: CASSVGGGAENTGELFF. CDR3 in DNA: TGTGCCAGCAGCGTAGGCGGGGGGGCAGAGAACACCGGGGAGCTGTTTTTT.

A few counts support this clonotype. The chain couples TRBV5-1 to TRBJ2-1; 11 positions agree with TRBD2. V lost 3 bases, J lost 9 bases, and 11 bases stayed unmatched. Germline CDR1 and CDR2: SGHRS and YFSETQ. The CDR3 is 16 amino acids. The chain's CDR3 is CASSWTGSGRAGEQFF. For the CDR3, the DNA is TGCGCCAGCAGCTGGACGGGTAGCGGGAGGGCGGGTGAGCAGTTCTTC.

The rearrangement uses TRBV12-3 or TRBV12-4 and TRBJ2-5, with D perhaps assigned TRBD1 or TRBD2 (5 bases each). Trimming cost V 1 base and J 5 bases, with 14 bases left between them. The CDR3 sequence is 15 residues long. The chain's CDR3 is CASSLEGPPAETQYF. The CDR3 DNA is TGTGCCAGCAGTTTAGAGGGACCCCCAGCGGAGACCCAGTACTTC.

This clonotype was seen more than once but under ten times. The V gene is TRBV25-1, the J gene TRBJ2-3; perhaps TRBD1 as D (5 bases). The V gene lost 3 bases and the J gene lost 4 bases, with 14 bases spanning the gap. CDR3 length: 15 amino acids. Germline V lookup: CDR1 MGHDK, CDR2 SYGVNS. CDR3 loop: CASSETILGADTQYF. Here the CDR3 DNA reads TGTGCCAGCAGTGAGACGATTTTAGGGGCAGATACGCAGTATTTT. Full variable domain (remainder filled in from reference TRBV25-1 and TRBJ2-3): EADIYQTPRYLVIGTGKKITLECSQTMGHDKMYWYQQDPGMELHLIHYSYGVNSTEKGDLSSESTVSRIRTEHFPLTLESARPSHTSQYLCASSETILGADTQYFGPGTRLTVL.

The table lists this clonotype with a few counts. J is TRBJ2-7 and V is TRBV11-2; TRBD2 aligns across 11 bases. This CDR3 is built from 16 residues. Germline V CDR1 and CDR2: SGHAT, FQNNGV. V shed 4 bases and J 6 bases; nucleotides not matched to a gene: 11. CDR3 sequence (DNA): TGTGCCAGCAGCTCCCTCCGGGGACTAGCGGTATCCGAGCAGTACTTC. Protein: CASSSLRGLAVSEQYF.